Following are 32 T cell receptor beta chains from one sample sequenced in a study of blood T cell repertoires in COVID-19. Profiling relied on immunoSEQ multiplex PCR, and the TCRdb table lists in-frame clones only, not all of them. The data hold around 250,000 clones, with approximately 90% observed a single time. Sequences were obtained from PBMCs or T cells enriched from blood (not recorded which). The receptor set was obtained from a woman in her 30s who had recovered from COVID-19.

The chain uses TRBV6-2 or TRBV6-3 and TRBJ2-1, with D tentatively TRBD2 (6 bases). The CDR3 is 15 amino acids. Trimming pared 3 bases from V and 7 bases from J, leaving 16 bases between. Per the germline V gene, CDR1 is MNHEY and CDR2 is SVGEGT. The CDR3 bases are TGTGCCAGCAGTTATAAGGAGGGCCCTTATAATGAGCAGTTCTTC. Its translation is CASSYKEGPYNEQFF.

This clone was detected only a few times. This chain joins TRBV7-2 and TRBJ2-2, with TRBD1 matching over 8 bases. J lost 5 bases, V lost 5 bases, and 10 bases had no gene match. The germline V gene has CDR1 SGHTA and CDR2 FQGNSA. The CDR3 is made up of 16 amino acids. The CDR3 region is CASSPPGQGWTGELFF. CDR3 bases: TGTGCCAGCAGCCCCCCCGGACAGGGTTGGACCGGGGAGCTGTTTTTT.

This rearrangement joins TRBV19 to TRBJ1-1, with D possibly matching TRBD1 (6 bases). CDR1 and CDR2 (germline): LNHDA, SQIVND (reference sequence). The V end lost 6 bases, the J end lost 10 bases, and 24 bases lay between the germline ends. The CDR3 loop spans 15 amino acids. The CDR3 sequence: CASRGGPERNFRAFF. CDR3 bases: TGTGCCAGTAGAGGGGGACCTGAGCGAAACTTTAGAGCTTTCTTT.

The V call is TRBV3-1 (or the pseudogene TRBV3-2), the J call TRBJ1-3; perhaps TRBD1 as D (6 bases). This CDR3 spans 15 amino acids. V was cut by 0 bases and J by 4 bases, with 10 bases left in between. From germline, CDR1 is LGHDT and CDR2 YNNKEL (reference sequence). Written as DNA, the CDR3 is TGTGCCAGCAGCCAAGACGGGGGGCCCGGAAACACCATATATTTT. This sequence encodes CASSQDGGPGNTIYF.

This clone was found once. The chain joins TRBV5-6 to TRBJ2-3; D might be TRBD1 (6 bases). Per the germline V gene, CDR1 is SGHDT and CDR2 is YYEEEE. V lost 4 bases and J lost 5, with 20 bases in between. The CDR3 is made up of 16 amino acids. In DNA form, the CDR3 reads TGTGCCAGCAGCCGGTACGCGACAGGAGGCTTAGATACGCAGTATTTT. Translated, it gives CASSRYATGGLDTQYF.

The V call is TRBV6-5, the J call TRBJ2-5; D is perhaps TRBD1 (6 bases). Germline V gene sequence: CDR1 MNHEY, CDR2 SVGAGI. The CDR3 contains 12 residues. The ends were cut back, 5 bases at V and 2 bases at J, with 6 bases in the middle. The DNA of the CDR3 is TGTGCCAGCAGTCAGGGGCAAGAGACCCAGTACTTC. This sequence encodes CASSQGQETQYF.

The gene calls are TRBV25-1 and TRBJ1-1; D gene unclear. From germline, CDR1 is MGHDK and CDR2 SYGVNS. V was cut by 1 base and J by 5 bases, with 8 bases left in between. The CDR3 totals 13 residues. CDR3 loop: CASSESGWTEAFF. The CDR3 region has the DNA TGTGCCAGCAGTGAATCGGGTTGGACTGAAGCTTTCTTT.

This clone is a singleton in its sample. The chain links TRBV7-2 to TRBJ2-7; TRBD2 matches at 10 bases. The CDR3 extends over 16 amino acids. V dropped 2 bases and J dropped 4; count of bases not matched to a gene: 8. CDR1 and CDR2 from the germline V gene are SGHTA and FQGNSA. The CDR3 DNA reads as TGTGCCAGCAGCTTATCCAGCGGGAGGGCCGCGTACGAGCAGTACTTC. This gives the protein CASSLSSGRAAYEQYF.

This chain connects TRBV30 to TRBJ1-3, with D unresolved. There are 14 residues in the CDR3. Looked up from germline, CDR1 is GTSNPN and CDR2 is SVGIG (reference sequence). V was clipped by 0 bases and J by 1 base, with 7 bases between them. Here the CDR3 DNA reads TGTGCCTGGAGTGTTACTAAATCTGGAAACACCATATATTTT. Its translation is CAWSVTKSGNTIYF.

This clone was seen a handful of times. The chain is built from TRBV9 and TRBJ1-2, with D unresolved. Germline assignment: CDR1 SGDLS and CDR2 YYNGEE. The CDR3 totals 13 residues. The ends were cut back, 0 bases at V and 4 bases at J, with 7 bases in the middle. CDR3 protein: CASSVESGYGYTF. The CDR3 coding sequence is TGTGCCAGCAGCGTAGAGTCCGGCTATGGCTACACCTTC. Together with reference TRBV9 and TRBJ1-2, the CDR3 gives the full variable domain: DSGVTQTPKHLITATGQRVTLRCSPRSGDLSVYWYQQSLDQGLQFLIQYYNGEERAKGNILERFSAQQFPDLHSELNLSSLELGDSALYFCASSVESGYGYTFGSGTRLTVV.

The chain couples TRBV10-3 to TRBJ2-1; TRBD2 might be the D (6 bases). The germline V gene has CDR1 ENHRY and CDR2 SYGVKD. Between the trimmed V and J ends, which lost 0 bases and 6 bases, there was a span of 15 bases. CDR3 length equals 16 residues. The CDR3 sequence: CAISESTRVGGNEQFF. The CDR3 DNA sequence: TGTGCCATCAGTGAGTCGACCCGCGTGGGGGGCAATGAGCAGTTCTTC.

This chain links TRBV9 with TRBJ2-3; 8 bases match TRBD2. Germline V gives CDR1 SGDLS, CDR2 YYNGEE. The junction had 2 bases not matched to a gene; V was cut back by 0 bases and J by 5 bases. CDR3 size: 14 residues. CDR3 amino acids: CASSVVAGLDTQYF. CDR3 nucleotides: TGTGCCAGCAGCGTAGTAGCGGGGTTAGATACGCAGTATTTT.

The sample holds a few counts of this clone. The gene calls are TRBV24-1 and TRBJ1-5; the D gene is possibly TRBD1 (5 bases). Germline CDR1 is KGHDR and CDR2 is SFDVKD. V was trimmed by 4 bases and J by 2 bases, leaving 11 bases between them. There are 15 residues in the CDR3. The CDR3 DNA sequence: TGTGCCACCAGTGAGGACGGGGGTCGCAATCAGCCCCAGCATTTT. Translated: CATSEDGGRNQPQHF.

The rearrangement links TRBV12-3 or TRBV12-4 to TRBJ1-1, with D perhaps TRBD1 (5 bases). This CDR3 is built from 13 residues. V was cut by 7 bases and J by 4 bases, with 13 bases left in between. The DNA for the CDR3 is TGTGCCAGCAATACAGGCGCCCTCACTGAAGCTTTCTTT. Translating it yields CASNTGALTEAFF.

CDR3 region: CASRTGGPPQFF. The CDR3 DNA follows: TGTGCCAGTCGGACAGGGGGCCCACCGCAGTTCTTC. The rearrangement uses TRBV2 and TRBJ2-1, with TRBD1 identical over 11 bases. Germline V gene lookup returns CDR1 SNHLY and CDR2 FYNNEI. The length of the CDR3 is 12 residues. The junction had 7 bases not matched to a gene; V was cut back by 9 bases and J by 12 bases.

The CDR3 DNA reads TGTGCCAGCAACTCCGGGACTACCGTCTACAATGAGCAGTTCTTC. Protein: CASNSGTTVYNEQFF. This rearrangement joins TRBV27 to TRBJ2-1; 7 bases are a match to TRBD2. V trimming: 7 bases; J trimming: 3 bases; junction bases outside the gene matches: 9. The germline V gene has CDR1 MNHEY and CDR2 SMNVEV (reference sequence). The CDR3 has 15 residues.

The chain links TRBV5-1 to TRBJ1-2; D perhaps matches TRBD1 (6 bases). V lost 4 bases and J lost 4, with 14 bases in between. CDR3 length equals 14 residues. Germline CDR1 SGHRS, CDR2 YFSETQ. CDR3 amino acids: CASSPRGSSYGYTF. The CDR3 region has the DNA TGCGCCAGCAGCCCGAGGGGGAGCAGCTATGGCTACACCTTC.

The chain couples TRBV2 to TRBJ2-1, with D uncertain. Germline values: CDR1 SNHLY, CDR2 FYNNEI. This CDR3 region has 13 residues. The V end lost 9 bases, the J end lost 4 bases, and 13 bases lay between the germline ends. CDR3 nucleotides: TGTGCCAGTCTTAAATGGGCATACAATGAGCAGTTCTTC. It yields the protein CASLKWAYNEQFF. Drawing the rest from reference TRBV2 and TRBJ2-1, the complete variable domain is EPEVTQTPSHQVTQMGQEVILRCVPISNHLYFYWYRQILGQKVEFLVSFYNNEISEKSEIFDDQFSVERPDGSNFTLKIRSTKLEDSAMYFCASLKWAYNEQFFGPGTRLTVL.

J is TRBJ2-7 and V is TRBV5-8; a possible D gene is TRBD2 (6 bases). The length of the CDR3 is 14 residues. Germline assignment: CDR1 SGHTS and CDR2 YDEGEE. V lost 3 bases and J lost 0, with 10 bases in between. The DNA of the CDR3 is TGTGCCAGCAGCTGGGGGGACGGCTCCTACGAGCAGTACTTC. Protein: CASSWGDGSYEQYF.

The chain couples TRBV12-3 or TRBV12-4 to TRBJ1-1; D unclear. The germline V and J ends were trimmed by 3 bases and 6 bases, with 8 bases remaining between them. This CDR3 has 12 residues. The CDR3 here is CASSFRAAEAFF. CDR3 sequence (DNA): TGTGCCAGCAGTTTTAGAGCCGCTGAAGCTTTCTTT.

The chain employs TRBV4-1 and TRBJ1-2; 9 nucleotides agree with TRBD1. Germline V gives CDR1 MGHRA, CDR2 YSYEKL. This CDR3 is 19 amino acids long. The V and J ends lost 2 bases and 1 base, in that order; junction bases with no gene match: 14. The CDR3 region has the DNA TGCGCCAGCAGCCAAAGCCCATCAGTCCGGACAGGGGATAACTATGGCTACACCTTC. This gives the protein CASSQSPSVRTGDNYGYTF.

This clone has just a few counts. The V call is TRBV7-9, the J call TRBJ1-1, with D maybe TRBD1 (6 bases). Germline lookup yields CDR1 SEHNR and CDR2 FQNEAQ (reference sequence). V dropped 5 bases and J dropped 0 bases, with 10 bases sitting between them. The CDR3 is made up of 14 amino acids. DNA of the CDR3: TGTGCCAGCAGCCACAGGGCTATGAACACTGAAGCTTTCTTT. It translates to CASSHRAMNTEAFF.

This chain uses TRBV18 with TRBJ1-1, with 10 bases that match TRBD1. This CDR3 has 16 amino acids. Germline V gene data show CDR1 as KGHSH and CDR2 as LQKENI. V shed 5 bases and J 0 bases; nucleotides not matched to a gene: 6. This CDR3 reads CASSWGQGSLNTEAFF. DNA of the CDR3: TGTGCCAGCTCATGGGGACAGGGGTCGTTGAACACTGAAGCTTTCTTT.

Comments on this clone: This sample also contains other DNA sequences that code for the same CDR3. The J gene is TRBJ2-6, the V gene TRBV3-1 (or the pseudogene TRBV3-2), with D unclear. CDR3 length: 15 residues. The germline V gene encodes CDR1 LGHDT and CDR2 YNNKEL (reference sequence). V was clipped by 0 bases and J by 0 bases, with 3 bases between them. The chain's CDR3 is CASSQDYSGANVLTF. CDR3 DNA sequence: TGTGCCAGCAGCCAAGACTACTCTGGGGCCAACGTCCTGACTTTC.

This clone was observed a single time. The CDR3 here is CASSEGTLSNQPQHF. The DNA of the CDR3 is TGTGCCAGCAGCGAGGGGACACTTAGCAATCAGCCCCAGCATTTT. The V and J genes are TRBV9 and TRBJ1-5; possible D gene TRBD1, 6 bases. Trimming stripped 3 bases from V and 0 bases from J, with 10 bases between. Germline lookup yields CDR1 SGDLS and CDR2 YYNGEE. This CDR3 has 15 residues.

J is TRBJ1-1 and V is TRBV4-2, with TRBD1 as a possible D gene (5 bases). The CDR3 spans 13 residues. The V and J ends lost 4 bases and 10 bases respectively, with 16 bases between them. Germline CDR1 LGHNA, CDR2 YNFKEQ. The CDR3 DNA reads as TGTGCCAGCAGCCCTAACGCGGGGGATGGAGCTTTCTTT. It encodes CASSPNAGDGAFF.

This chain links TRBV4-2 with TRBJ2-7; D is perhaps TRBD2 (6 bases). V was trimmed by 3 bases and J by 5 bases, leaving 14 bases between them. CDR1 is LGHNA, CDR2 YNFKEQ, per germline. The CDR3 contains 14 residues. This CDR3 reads CASSHPGLLHEQYF. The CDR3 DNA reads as TGTGCCAGCAGCCACCCGGGACTGCTGCACGAGCAGTACTTC.

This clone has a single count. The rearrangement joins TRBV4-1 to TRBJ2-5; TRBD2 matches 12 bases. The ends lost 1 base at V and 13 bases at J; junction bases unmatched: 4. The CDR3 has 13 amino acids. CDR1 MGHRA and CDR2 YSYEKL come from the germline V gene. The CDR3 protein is CASSQVLAGGLYF. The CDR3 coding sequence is TGCGCCAGCAGCCAAGTTCTAGCGGGAGGGCTGTACTTC.

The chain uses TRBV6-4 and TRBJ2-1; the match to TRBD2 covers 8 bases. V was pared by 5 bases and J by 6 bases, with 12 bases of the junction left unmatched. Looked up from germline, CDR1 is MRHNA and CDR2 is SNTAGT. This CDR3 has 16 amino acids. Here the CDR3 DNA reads TGTGCCAGCAGTCCAGACGGGAGCGGGAGAACCAATGAGCAGTTCTTC. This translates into CASSPDGSGRTNEQFF.

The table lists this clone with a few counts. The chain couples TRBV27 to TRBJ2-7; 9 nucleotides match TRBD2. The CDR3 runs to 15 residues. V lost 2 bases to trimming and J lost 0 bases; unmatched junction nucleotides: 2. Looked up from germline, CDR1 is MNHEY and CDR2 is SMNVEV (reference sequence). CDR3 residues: CASSLLAGPSYEQYF. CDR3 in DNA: TGTGCCAGCAGTTTACTAGCGGGACCCTCCTACGAGCAGTACTTC.

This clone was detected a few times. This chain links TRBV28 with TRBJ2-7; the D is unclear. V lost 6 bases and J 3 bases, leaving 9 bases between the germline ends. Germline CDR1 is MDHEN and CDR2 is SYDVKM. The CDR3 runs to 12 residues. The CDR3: CASSLGYYEQYF. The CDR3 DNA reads TGTGCCAGCAGCCTCGGGTACTACGAGCAGTACTTC. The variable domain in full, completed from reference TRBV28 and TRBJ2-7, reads DVKVTQSSRYLVKRTGEKVFLECVQDMDHENMFWYRQDPGLGLRLIYFSYDVKMKEKGDIPEGYSVSREKKERFSLILESASTNQTSMYLCASSLGYYEQYFGPGTRLTVT.

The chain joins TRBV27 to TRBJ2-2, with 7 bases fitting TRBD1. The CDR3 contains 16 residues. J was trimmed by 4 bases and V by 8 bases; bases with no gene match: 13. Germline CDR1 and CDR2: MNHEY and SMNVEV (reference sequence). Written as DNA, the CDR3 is TGTGCCAGCTCCACCGTTAGGGGGCAAAGCACCGGGGAGCTGTTTTTT. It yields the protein CASSTVRGQSTGELFF.